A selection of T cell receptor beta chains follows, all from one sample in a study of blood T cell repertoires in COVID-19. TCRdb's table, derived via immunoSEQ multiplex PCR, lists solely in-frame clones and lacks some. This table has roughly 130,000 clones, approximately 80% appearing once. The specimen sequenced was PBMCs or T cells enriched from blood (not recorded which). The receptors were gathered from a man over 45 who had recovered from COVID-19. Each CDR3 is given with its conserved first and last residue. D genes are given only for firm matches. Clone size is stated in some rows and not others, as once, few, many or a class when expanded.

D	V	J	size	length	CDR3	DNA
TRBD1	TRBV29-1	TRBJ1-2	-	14	CSVEAPGGFRGYTF	TGCAGCGTTGAAGCTCCAGGGGGCTTTCGTGGCTACACCTTC
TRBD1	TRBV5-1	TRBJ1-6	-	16	CASSLMGQGVNSPLHF	TGCGCCAGCAGCTTGATGGGACAGGGTGTCAATTCACCCCTCCACTTT
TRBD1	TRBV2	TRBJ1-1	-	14	CASSGDRGRTEAFF	TGTGCCAGCAGTGGGGACAGGGGGCGGACTGAAGCTTTCTTT
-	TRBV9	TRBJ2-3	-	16	CASSVGVGSGTDTQYF	TGTGCCAGCAGCGTAGGGGTCGGGAGTGGCACAGATACGCAGTATTTT
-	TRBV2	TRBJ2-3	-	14	CASKDREGTDTQYF	TGTGCCAGCAAGGACAGGGAGGGTACAGATACGCAGTATTTT
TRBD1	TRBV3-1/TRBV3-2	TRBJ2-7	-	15	CASSHRFNRGYEQYF	TGTGCCAGCAGCCATAGGTTCAACAGGGGATACGAGCAGTACTTC
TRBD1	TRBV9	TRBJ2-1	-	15	CASSVTGQGANEQFF	TGTGCCAGCAGCGTAACGGGACAGGGGGCGAATGAGCAGTTCTTC
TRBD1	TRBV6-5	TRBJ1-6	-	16	CASSYFGTGSNSPLHF	TGTGCCAGCAGTTATTTCGGGACAGGGTCTAATTCACCCCTCCACTTT
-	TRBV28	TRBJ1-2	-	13	CASSPDRLRGYTF	TGTGCCAGCAGCCCTGACAGGCTAAGAGGCTACACCTTC
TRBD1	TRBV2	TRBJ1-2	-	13	CATPGTGNYGYTF	TGTGCCACGCCAGGGACAGGGAACTATGGCTACACCTTC
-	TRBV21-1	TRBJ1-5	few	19	CASSSRGIQGATGNQPQHF	TGTGCCAGCAGCAGTCGGGGGATACAGGGGGCAACTGGAAATCAGCCCCAGCATTTT
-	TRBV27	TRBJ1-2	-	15	CASSLSPGGNYGYTF	TGTGCCAGCAGTTTAAGTCCGGGCGGGAACTATGGCTACACCTTC
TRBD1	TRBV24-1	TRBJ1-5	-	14	CAPLHRGRNQPQHF	TGTGCCCCCCTCCACAGGGGGAGAAATCAGCCCCAGCATTTT
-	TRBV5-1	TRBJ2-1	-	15	CASSLGGDSYNEQFF	TGCGCCAGCAGCTTGGGCGGGGACTCCTACAATGAGCAGTTCTTC
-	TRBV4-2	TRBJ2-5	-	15	CASSQGADGRETQYF	TGTGCCAGCAGCCAAGGGGCCGACGGTAGAGAGACCCAGTACTTC
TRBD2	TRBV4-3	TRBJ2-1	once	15	CASSQETRGYNEQFF	TGCGCCAGCAGCCAAGAAACGCGGGGGTACAATGAGCAGTTCTTC
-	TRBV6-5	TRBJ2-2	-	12	CASRGDIGELFF	TGTGCCAGCAGGGGGGACATCGGGGAGCTGTTTTTT
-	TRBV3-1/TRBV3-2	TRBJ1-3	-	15	CASSQDTISGNTIYF	TGTGCCAGCAGCCAAGATACTATCTCTGGAAACACCATATATTTT
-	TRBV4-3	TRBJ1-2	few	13	CASSQKGNRWYTF	TGCGCCAGCAGCCAAAAAGGGAACAGGTGGTACACCTTC
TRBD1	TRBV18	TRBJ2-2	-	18	CASSPNSGTGVPTGELFF	TGTGCCAGCTCACCAAACTCCGGGACAGGGGTCCCCACCGGGGAGCTGTTTTTT
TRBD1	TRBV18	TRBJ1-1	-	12	CASSSGGTEAFF	TGTGCCAGCTCATCAGGGGGCACTGAAGCTTTCTTT
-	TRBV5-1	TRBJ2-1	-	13	CASNLGLGVGQFF	TGCGCCAGCAACTTAGGGCTCGGGGTGGGCCAGTTCTTC
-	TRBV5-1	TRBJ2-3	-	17	CASSPTARDRGTDTQYF	TGCGCCAGCAGCCCAACAGCGCGGGACCGGGGCACAGATACGCAGTATTTT
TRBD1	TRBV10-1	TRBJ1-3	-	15	CASPDRGVPGNTIYF	TGCGCCAGCCCGGACAGGGGGGTCCCTGGAAACACCATATATTTT
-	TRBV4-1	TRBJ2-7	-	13	CASSGRNSYEQYF	TGCGCCAGCAGTGGCAGGAACTCCTACGAGCAGTACTTC
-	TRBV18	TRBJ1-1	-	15	CASSPDGGGLTEAFF	TGTGCCAGCTCGCCCGACGGGGGGGGACTCACTGAAGCTTTCTTT
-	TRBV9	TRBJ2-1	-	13	CASSSVRYNEQFF	TGTGCCAGCAGCTCCGTTCGCTACAATGAGCAGTTCTTC
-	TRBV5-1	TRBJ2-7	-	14	CASSLTSQTYEQYF	TGCGCCAGCAGCTTGACGTCCCAGACCTACGAGCAGTACTTC
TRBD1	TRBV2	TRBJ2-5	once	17	CASRDPRGQKNQETQYF	TGTGCCAGCAGGGACCCTAGGGGGCAGAAGAACCAAGAGACCCAGTACTTC
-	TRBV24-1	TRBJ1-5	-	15	CATRAGGGLGQPQHF	TGTGCCACCAGAGCCGGCGGCGGGTTGGGGCAGCCCCAGCATTTT
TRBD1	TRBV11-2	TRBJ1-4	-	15	CASSFLQGAYEKLFF	TGTGCCAGCAGCTTTCTACAGGGGGCATATGAAAAACTGTTTTTT
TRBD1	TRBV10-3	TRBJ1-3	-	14	CATTDREPGNTIYF	TGTGCCACAACCGACAGGGAGCCTGGAAACACCATATATTTT
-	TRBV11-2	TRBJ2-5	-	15	CASSLRTGGTGTQYF	TGTGCCAGCAGCTTAAGGACGGGGGGCACCGGGACCCAGTACTTC
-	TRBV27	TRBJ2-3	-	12	CASKQNTDTQYF	TGTGCCAGTAAACAGAACACAGATACGCAGTATTTT
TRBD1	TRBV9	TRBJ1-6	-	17	CASSVGTGGSYNSPLHF	TGTGCCAGCAGCGTAGGGACAGGGGGCTCCTATAATTCACCCCTCCACTTT
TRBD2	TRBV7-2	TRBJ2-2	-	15	CASTRSREGTGELFF	TGTGCCAGCACCCGAAGCAGGGAGGGCACCGGGGAGCTGTTTTTT
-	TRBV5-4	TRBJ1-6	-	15	CASSLGTGENSPLHF	TGTGCCAGCAGCTTGGGCACAGGCGAAAATTCACCCCTCCACTTT
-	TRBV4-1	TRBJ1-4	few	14	CASSQVREDEKLFF	TGCGCCAGCAGCCAAGTGAGGGAGGATGAAAAACTGTTTTTT
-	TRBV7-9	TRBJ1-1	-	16	CASSYPTGGANTEAFF	TGTGCCAGCAGCTACCCCACCGGCGGGGCGAACACTGAAGCTTTCTTT
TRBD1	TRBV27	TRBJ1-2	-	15	CASSPAGTGIYGYTF	TGTGCCAGCAGTCCCGCCGGGACAGGGATCTATGGCTACACCTTC
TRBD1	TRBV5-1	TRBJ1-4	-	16	CASSSETGGGNEKLFF	TGCGCCAGCAGCTCGGAAACAGGGGGCGGAAATGAAAAACTGTTTTTT
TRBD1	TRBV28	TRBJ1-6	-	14	CASTRTGYNSPLHF	TGTGCCAGCACTAGGACAGGGTATAATTCACCCCTCCACTTT
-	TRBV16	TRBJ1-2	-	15	CASSQFRDTIYGYTF	TGTGCCAGCAGCCAATTTCGGGACACCATCTATGGCTACACCTTC